The 9 T cell receptor beta chains listed next were all sequenced from one sample in a study of T cell clusters in autoimmune cytopenias. Each sample's input was 250 ng genomic DNA, some 34,000 genome equivalents. TRB was amplified by touch-down multiplex PCR, primer pools A and B combined. TCRdb re-called the multiplex PCR reads, yielding one record per CDR3 amino acid sequence without DNA. This sample contains under 8,000 distinct CDR3 sequences. Separately, the same data were catalogued under a study of T cell repertoires in aging, cancer and after chemotherapy.

The sequencing input was peripheral blood. These receptors were obtained from a human donor in good health.

The J gene is TRBJ1-5, the V gene TRBV6-1. The CDR3 extends over 17 amino acids. CDR1 is MNHNS and CDR2 is SASEGT in the germline V gene. CDR3 protein: CASTPRAHTSGNQPQHF.

This sequence joins TRBV18 and TRBJ1-1. The CDR3 has 13 residues. Germline V gives CDR1 KGHSH, CDR2 LQKENI. CDR3: CASSPPGRAEAFF.

In terms of frequency, this clonotype is medium-sized. The chain carries TRBV29-1 and TRBJ1-1; the D call of TRBD1 rests on TCRdb alone, since no DNA is present to check it. Germline V gene sequence: CDR1 SQVTM, CDR2 ANQGSEA. The CDR3 spans 13 residues. This chain's CDR3 is CSVERAGGLGAFF.

This chain uses TRBV6-5 with TRBJ2-1; lacking DNA, the TRBD1 call made by TCRdb goes unchecked. The germline V gene encodes CDR1 MNHEY and CDR2 SVGAGI. This CDR3 spans 14 amino acids. CDR3 region: CASSRGGADNEQFF.

The chain recombines TRBV12-3 or TRBV12-4 with TRBJ2-3; TCRdb calls TRBD1, which cannot be checked without DNA. The CDR3 length is 15 residues. CDR3 protein: CVSDGTGDGGDTQYF.

The chain employs TRBV7-6 and TRBJ2-5; the D call of TRBD1 rests on TCRdb alone, since no DNA is present to check it. The CDR3 is 14 residues long. Germline V lookup: CDR1 SGHVS, CDR2 FNYEAQ. The chain's CDR3 is CASSSGQGSVTQYF. The variable domain in full, with the rest retrieved from reference TRBV7-6 and TRBJ2-5, is GAGVSQSPRYKVTKRGQDVALRCDPISGHVSLYWYRQALGQGPEFLTYFNYEAQQDKSGLPNDRFSAERPEGSISTLTIQRTEQRDSAMYRCASSSGQGSVTQYFGPGTRLLVL.

V and J are TRBV19 and TRBJ1-1. The CDR3 totals 16 residues. CDR1 is LNHDA and CDR2 is SQIVND in the germline V gene (reference sequence). This chain's CDR3 is CASSMRAEIFGTEAFF. Full variable domain (rest looked up from reference TRBV19 and TRBJ1-1): DGGITQSPKYLFRKEGQNVTLSCEQNLNHDAMYWYRQDPGQGLRLIYYSQIVNDFQKGDIAEGYSVSREKKESFPLTVTSAQKNPTAFYLCASSMRAEIFGTEAFFGQGTRLTVV.

By frequency, this clonotype is medium-sized. The J gene is TRBJ1-3, the V gene TRBV29-1. The CDR3 is made up of 14 amino acids. The germline V gene encodes CDR1 SQVTM and CDR2 ANQGSEA. The CDR3 sequence: CSVVSLSSGNTIYF.

The CDR3 is CASSSGQLETQYF. The genes are TRBV12-3 or TRBV12-4 and TRBJ2-5; TCRdb outputs TRBD1, but without DNA this stays unchecked. This CDR3 has 13 residues.